This entry describes one T cell receptor (beta chain). Its matching antigen is unknown. The sample belongs to a study of blood T cells in healthy people across ages. Caucasian, healthy and from Russia, the donors were aged between about 6 and 90. Germline V lookup: CDR1 DFQATT, CDR2 SNEGSKA (reference sequence). Trimming at V came to 3 bases and at J to 3 bases, leaving 20 bases not matched to a gene. This CDR3 spans 19 amino acids. Findings and caveats of the study: PBMCs that were unsorted prevented a conclusive naive versus antigen-experienced comparison. A greater number of naive CD4+ cells and higher diversity distinguished long-lived donors from aged donors.

PCR was performed a second time for roughly 6 to 12 cycles using a sample-barcoded 5' primer and a J-beta primer mix. A single record per CDR3 protein comes from TCRdb applying MiXCR to the 5' RACE reads. The table lists some 800,000 distinct CDR3 sequences, approximately 48% of them singletons. The sequenced sample consisted of blood. The clonotype originates from a man aged 55 to 70 in good health. The chain has TRBV20-1 and TRBJ1-2; 9 bases map to TRBD1. The CDR3 sequence: CSASPFLRQGEVDDYGYTF. CDR3 nucleotides: TGCAGTGCTAGCCCCTTCCTTCGACAGGGGGAGGTCGACGACTATGGCTACACCTTC.